This TCR beta chain was captured in a study of early T cells in non-severe SARS-CoV-2 infection. Across the study: Chains from this unsorted whole-blood bulk RNA could not be paired.

The table lists this clonotype with a few counts. The CDR3 runs 16 residues. Germline-derived CDR1 and CDR2 are MDHEN and SYDVKM. The J segment lost 4 bases and the V segment lost 3 bases, leaving 9 bases of the junction unmatched. In the library, individual cDNA molecules carried attached unique molecular identifiers. In TCRdb, the 5' RACE reads were re-called with MiXCR into one record per CDR3 protein. The sample records 25,000 to 35,000 distinct CDR3 sequences, less than 7.5% being singletons. This chain joins TRBV28 and TRBJ2-5; 9 bases fit TRBD1. This clonotype originated in an adult who was a healthcare worker with PCR-confirmed SARS-CoV-2 infection or an uninfected control (not recorded which). Material: whole blood. The CDR3 protein is CASSLELTGGLETQYF. The CDR3 DNA is TGTGCCAGCAGTTTGGAACTCACAGGGGGCTTAGAGACCCAGTACTTC. The full variable domain, its missing parts supplied by reference TRBV28 and TRBJ2-5, is DVKVTQSSRYLVKRTGEKVFLECVQDMDHENMFWYRQDPGLGLRLIYFSYDVKMKEKGDIPEGYSVSREKKERFSLILESASTNQTSMYLCASSLELTGGLETQYFGPGTRLLVL.